Listed below are T cell receptor beta chains from one sample, sequenced in a study of cytomegalovirus exposure and HLA in healthy donors. Method: immunoSEQ multiplex PCR; TCRdb's copy keeps in-frame clones and lacks some. This repertoire shows about 180,000 clones, roughly 84% found once; its top ten account for more than 0.95%. Sequenced sample: PBMCs. The receptors were sampled from a girl aged 2 to 10 in good health and CMV-seropositive. The CDR3 runs from the conserved cysteine through the conserved F or W. Each record gives: clone size, D gene, J gene, V gene, CDR3 protein, CDR3 DNA. A D gene is named only where the DNA matches it firmly. The size of a clone is reported for some rows only, either as once, few or many, or as a class for expanded clones.

once | . | TRBJ1-5 | TRBV6-4 | CASTPARGLNSNQPQHF | TGTGCCAGCACCCCGGCCAGGGGCCTTAATAGCAATCAGCCCCAGCATTTT
. | . | TRBJ2-7 | TRBV5-1 | CASSFVDNSYEQYF | TGCGCCAGCAGCTTTGTTGACAACTCCTACGAGCAGTACTTC
. | . | TRBJ1-5 | TRBV6-1 | CASSEGEGFGNQPQHF | TGTGCCAGCAGTGAAGGGGAGGGTTTCGGCAATCAGCCCCAGCATTTT
. | . | TRBJ2-2 | TRBV7-8 | CASSLALGQNTGELFF | TGTGCCAGCAGCTTAGCGTTGGGGCAGAACACCGGGGAGCTGTTTTTT
once | TRBD1 | TRBJ2-1 | TRBV6-1 | CASSAQPGQVLSEQFF | TGTGCCAGCAGTGCGCAACCGGGACAGGTGTTAAGTGAGCAGTTCTTC
. | . | TRBJ2-5 | TRBV6-1 | CASSENPGQETQYF | TGTGCCAGCAGTGAAAACCCAGGACAAGAGACCCAGTACTTC
. | . | TRBJ1-1 | TRBV30 | CAWSVTAGPAEAFF | TGTGCCTGGAGTGTAACAGCGGGCCCTGCTGAAGCTTTCTTT
. | TRBD1 | TRBJ1-2 | TRBV30 | CAWSDRGLRVYGYTF | TGTGCCTGGAGTGACAGGGGACTGCGCGTCTATGGCTACACCTTC
. | . | TRBJ1-1 | TRBV2 | CATFRNTEAFF | TGTGCCACTTTCCGGAACACTGAAGCTTTCTTT
. | TRBD1 | TRBJ2-3 | TRBV14 | CASRGDRGGDTQYF | TGTGCCAGCAGAGGTGACAGGGGAGGAGATACGCAGTATTTT
. | . | TRBJ2-7 | TRBV2 | CASSDQNRVGEQYF | TGTGCCAGCAGCGATCAAAACAGGGTTGGCGAGCAGTACTTC
. | . | TRBJ2-7 | TRBV6-1 | CASGLRTGQGYEQYF | TGTGCCAGCGGGCTACGTACAGGACAAGGTTACGAGCAGTACTTC
. | . | TRBJ1-1 | TRBV6-6 | CASSYSSGAAEAFF | TGTGCCAGCAGTTACTCGTCGGGTGCGGCTGAAGCTTTCTTT
. | TRBD2 | TRBJ2-1 | TRBV6-6 | CASSSLVSGRTGEQFF | TGTGCCAGCAGTTCCCTGGTTAGCGGGAGGACGGGTGAGCAGTTCTTC
. | TRBD1 | TRBJ2-7 | TRBV27 | CASSNDRVPYEQYF | TGTGCCAGCAGTAATGACAGGGTACCTTACGAGCAGTACTTC
. | . | TRBJ1-3 | TRBV6-6 | CASSYHRDSGNTIYF | TGTGCCAGCAGTTACCACAGGGACTCTGGAAACACCATATATTTT
. | . | TRBJ1-5 | TRBV5-6 | CASSTYSNQPQHF | TGTGCCAGCAGCACTTATAGCAATCAGCCCCAGCATTTT
few | . | TRBJ1-1 | TRBV6-1 | CASSALVHGGTEAFF | TGTGCCAGCAGTGCCTTAGTACATGGCGGGACTGAAGCTTTCTTT
. | TRBD1 | TRBJ1-2 | TRBV4-1 | CASSQGVRGRVYGYTF | TGCGCCAGCAGCCAAGGGGTCAGGGGGCGCGTCTATGGCTACACCTTC
. | TRBD2 | TRBJ2-5 | TRBV28 | CASRRGLAVSQETQYF | TGTGCCAGCAGACGGGGACTAGCGGTCTCCCAAGAGACCCAGTACTTC
few | . | TRBJ2-7 | TRBV2 | CASSDPGVGEQYF | TGTGCCAGCAGTGACCCGGGAGTGGGGGAGCAGTACTTC
once | . | TRBJ1-5 | TRBV6-6 | CASQDKTYQPQHF | TGTGCCAGCCAGGACAAGACTTATCAGCCCCAGCATTTT
. | . | TRBJ2-1 | TRBV2 | CASSDGADGEQFF | TGTGCCAGCAGTGATGGGGCGGACGGAGAGCAGTTCTTC
. | . | TRBJ2-1 | TRBV7-9 | CASSLALAAGQFF | TGTGCCAGCAGCCTCGCTTTAGCGGCAGGGCAGTTCTTC
. | . | TRBJ1-2 | TRBV5-1 | CASSWAEGLEYGYTF | TGCGCCAGCAGCTGGGCGGAGGGGCTCGAGTATGGCTACACCTTC
. | TRBD1 | TRBJ1-2 | TRBV11-3 | CASSFRPGQGPINYGYTF | TGTGCCAGCAGCTTCCGACCGGGACAGGGGCCAATCAACTATGGCTACACCTTC
. | TRBD1 | TRBJ2-5 | TRBV19 | CASSIKTLGTGGLLETQYF | TGTGCCAGTAGTATAAAAACCCTCGGGACAGGGGGACTACTGGAGACCCAGTACTTC
. | . | TRBJ1-5 | TRBV6-5 | CASGRDGSNQPQHF | TGTGCCAGCGGGAGGGACGGGAGCAATCAGCCCCAGCATTTT
. | TRBD2 | TRBJ2-7 | TRBV28 | CASSGGPVEQYF | TGTGCCAGCTCGGGGGGGCCGGTCGAGCAGTACTTC
. | . | TRBJ2-7 | TRBV28 | CASRDQGTGTYEQYF | TGTGCCAGCAGAGACCAAGGGACTGGAACCTACGAGCAGTACTTC